This TCR beta chain stems from a study of shared clonotypes between healthy human individuals. With regard to this clone: Its target is unknown.

Each of the donors was a healthy adult who was HIV-negative and had not had a recent acute infection or vaccination. Every donor was a Caucasian adult from Nashville, Tennessee. Sorted-subset replicate PCR reactions contained approximately 190 ng DNA, corresponding to approximately 30,000 T cell genomes. Assay: immunoSEQ multiplex PCR; the TCRdb copy retains only in-frame clones and omits some. The sample has more than 2,000,000 clones, approximately 93% seen once. Regarding the study as a whole: Sharing of clonotypes among donors was expected to vary with sequencing depth.

Sequencing used naive CD4+ T cells from PBMCs. Documented subset: CD45RA+ positively selected. The TCR was taken from a man aged 18 to 30 in good health. Some clones in this sample may be carry-over from other donors' samples.

The chain's CDR3 is CASRGSAGEGWNEQFF. DNA for the CDR3: TGTGCCAGCAGGGGTTCGGCGGGAGAGGGTTGGAATGAGCAGTTCTTC. V usage is TRBV28 and J usage is TRBJ2-1; 7 bases fit TRBD2. V lost 6 bases to trimming and J lost 7 bases; unmatched junction nucleotides: 15. The germline V gene encodes CDR1 MDHEN and CDR2 SYDVKM. This CDR3 is built from 16 residues.